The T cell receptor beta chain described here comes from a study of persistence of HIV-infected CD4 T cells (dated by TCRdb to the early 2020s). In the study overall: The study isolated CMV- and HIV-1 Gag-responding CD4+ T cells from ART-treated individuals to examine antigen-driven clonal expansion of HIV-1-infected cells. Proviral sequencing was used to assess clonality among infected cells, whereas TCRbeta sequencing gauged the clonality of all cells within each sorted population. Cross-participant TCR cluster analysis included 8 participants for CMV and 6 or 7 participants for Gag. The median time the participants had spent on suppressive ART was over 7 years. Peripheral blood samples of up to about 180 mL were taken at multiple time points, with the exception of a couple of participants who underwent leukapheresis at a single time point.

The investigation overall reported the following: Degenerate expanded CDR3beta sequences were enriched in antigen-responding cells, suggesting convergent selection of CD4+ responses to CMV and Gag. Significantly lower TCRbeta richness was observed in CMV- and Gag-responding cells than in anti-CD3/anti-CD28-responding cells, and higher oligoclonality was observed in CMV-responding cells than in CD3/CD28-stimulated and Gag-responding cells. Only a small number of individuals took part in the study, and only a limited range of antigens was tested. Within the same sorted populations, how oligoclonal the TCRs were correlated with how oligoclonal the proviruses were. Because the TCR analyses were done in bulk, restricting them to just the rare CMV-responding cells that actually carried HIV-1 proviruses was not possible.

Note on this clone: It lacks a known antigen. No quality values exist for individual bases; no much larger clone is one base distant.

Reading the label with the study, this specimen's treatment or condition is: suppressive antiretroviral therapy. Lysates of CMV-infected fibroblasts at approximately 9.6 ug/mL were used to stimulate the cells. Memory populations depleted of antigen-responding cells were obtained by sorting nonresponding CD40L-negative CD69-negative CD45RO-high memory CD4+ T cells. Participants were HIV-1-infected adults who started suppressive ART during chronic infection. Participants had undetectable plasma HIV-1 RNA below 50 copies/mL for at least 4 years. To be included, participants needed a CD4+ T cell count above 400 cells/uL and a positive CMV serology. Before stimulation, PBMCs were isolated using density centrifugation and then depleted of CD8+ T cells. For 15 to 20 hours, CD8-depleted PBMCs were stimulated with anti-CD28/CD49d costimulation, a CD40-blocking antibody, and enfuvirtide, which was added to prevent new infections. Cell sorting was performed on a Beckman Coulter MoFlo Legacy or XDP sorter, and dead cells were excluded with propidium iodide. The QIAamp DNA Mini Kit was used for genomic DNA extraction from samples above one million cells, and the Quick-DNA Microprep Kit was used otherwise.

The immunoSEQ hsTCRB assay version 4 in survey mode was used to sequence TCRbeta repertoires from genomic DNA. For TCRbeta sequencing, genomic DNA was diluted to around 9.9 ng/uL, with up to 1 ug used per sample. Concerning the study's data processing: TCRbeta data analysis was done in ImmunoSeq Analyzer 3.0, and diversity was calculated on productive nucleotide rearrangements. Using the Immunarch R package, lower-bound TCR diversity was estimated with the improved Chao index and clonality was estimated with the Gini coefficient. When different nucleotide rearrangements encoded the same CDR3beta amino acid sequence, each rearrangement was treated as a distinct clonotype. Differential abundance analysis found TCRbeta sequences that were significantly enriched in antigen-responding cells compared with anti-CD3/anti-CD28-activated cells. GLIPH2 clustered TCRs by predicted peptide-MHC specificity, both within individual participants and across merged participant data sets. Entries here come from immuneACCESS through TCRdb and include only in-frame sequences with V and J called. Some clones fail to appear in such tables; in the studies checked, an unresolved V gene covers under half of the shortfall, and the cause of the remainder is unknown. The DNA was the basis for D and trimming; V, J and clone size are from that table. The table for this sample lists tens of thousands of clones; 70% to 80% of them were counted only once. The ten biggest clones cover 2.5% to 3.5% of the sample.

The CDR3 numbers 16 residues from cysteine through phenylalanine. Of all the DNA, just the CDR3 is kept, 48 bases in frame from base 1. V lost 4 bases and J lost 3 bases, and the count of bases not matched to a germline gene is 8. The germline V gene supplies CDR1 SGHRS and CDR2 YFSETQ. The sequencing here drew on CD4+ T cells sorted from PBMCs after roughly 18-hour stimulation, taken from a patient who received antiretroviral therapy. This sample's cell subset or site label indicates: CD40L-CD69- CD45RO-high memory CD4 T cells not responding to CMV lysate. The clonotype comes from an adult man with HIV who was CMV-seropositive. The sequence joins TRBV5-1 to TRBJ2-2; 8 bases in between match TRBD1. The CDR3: CASSAQQGAYTGELFF. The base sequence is TGCGCCAGCAGCGCCCAGCAGGGGGCGTACACCGGGGAGCTGTTTTTT.